This record looks at one T cell receptor beta chain sequence and its context. The record originates from a study of T cells expressing NK-cell markers. Study context: Seropositivity for HCMV was found in most of the eight sequenced donors, with one seronegative.

TCRdb reprocessed the 5' RACE reads and reports one entry per CDR3 protein, with no DNA. In all, the sample yields about 260,000 distinct CDR3 sequences. The sequenced sample consisted of blood T cells: a sorted CD56 or NKG2C T cell subset, CD4+ or CD8+ T cells, or bulk PBMC T cells (not recorded which). The clonotype originates from a woman between 18 and 70 years old in good health.

CDR3 residues: CAYDGRQGSYTEAFF. The chain couples TRBV30 to TRBJ1-1; checking the TCRdb D call of TRBD1 is not possible without DNA. Germline V gene sequence: CDR1 GTSNPN, CDR2 SVGIG (reference sequence). There are 15 residues in the CDR3.